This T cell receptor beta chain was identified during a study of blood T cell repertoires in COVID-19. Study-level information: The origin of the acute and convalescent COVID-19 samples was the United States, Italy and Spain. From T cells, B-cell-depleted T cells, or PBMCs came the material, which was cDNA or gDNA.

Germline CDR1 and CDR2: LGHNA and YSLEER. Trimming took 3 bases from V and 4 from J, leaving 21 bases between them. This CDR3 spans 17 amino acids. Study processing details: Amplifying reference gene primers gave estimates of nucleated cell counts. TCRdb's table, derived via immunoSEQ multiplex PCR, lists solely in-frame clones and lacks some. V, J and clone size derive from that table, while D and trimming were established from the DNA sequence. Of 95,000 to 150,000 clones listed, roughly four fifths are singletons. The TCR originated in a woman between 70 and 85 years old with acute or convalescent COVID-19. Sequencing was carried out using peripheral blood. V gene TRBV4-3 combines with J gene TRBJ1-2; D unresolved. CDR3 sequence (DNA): TGCGCCAGCAGCCAGGGCCTGGGGAGTACGGGTGCCTATGGCTACACCTTC. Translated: CASSQGLGSTGAYGYTF.